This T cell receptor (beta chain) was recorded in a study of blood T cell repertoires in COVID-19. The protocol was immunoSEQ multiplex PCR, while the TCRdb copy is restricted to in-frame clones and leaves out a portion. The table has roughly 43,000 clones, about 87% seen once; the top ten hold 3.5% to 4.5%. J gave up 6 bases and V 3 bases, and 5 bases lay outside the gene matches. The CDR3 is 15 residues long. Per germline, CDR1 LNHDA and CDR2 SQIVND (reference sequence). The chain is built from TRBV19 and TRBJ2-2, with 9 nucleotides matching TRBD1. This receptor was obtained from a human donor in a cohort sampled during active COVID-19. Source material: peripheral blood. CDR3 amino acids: CASSIGTGIPGELFF. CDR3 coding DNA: TGTGCCAGTAGTATCGGGACAGGGATCCCCGGGGAGCTGTTTTTT.